The 2 T cell receptor beta chains listed next were all sequenced from one sample in a study of monozygotic twins with inflammatory bowel disease. TCRdb reanalyzed the 5' RACE reads, giving one entry per CDR3 protein sequence and no DNA. This sample contains 150,000 to 200,000 distinct CDR3 sequences. The material sequenced was blood. The receptors shown here come from a human donor with ulcerative colitis or Crohn's disease, or a healthy co-twin of an affected twin (not recorded which).

The CDR3 protein is CAIIPGQGGSNEKLFF. V and J are TRBV10-3 and TRBJ1-4; the TRBD1 assignment by TCRdb is unverifiable without DNA. Germline CDR1 reads ENHRY; CDR2 reads SYGVKD. This CDR3 is 16 amino acids long.

The V call is TRBV6-5, the J call TRBJ1-3; with no DNA, the TCRdb D assignment of TRBD1 cannot be verified. CDR1 and CDR2 from the germline V gene are MNHEY and SVGAGI. This CDR3 has 19 amino acids. This chain's CDR3 is CASSYRPSRQGARENTIYF.